Listed here are 31 T cell receptor beta chains from one sample, sequenced in a study of blood T cell repertoires in COVID-19. Sequencing used immunoSEQ multiplex PCR; TCRdb keeps in-frame clones, though not all of them. The data hold 300,000 to 400,000 clones, with approximately 89% observed a single time. The material sequenced was PBMCs or T cells enriched from blood (not recorded which). The receptors stem from a man aged 30-40 years who had recovered from COVID-19.

The rearrangement joins TRBV7-9 to TRBJ1-4; weak D call: TRBD1 (5 bases). V dropped 1 base and J dropped 8 bases, with 11 bases sitting between them. Germline-derived CDR1 and CDR2 are SEHNR and FQNEAQ (reference sequence). The CDR3 length is 14 residues. CDR3 in amino acids: CASSLGSGYEKLFF. CDR3 bases: TGTGCCAGCAGCTTAGGGTCAGGGTACGAAAAACTGTTTTTT. Full variable domain (missing parts from reference TRBV7-9 and TRBJ1-4): DTGVSQNPRHKITKRGQNVTFRCDPISEHNRLYWYRQTLGQGPEFLTYFQNEAQLEKSRLLSDRFSAERPKGSFSTLEIQRTEQGDSAMYLCASSLGSGYEKLFFGSGTQLSVL.

This chain links TRBV19 with TRBJ1-2, with D possibly being TRBD1 (6 bases). Trimming took 7 bases from V and 2 from J, leaving 23 bases between them. Germline V gene lookup returns CDR1 LNHDA and CDR2 SQIVND (reference sequence). This CDR3 region has 17 residues. The chain's CDR3 is CASTRSQKTGLNYGYTF. The CDR3 DNA sequence: TGTGCCAGTACGCGAAGTCAGAAGACAGGCCTAAACTATGGCTACACCTTC.

The rearrangement joins TRBV4-2 to TRBJ2-7; 7 bases map to TRBD2. J lost 0 bases, V lost 0 bases, and 2 bases had no gene match. CDR1 and CDR2 from the germline V gene are LGHNA and YNFKEQ. CDR3 size: 15 residues. The CDR3: CASSQESGDSYEQYF. The CDR3 DNA reads TGTGCCAGCAGCCAAGAAAGCGGGGACTCCTACGAGCAGTACTTC.

The chain couples TRBV1 to TRBJ1-2; the listed D gene, TRBD1, was not tested against the DNA. TRBV1 is described as a pseudogene. The CDR3 loop spans 11 amino acids. CDR3 sequence (DNA): TGCACCAGCAGCCTGGCAGATGGCTACACCTTC. This gives the protein CTSSLADGYTF.

The chain has TRBV5-6 and TRBJ2-5; 7 bases fit TRBD1. Germline values: CDR1 SGHDT, CDR2 YYEEEE. The CDR3 loop spans 16 amino acids. The V segment lost 3 bases and the J segment 4 bases; nucleotides outside the gene matches: 12. CDR3 DNA sequence: TGTGCCAGCAGCTCGCGGCTGAGGGGGCTAGGAGAGACCCAGTACTTC. Its protein product is CASSSRLRGLGETQYF.

This chain connects TRBV27 to TRBJ1-1; no definite D call. CDR3 length: 15 amino acids. V was pared by 2 bases and J by 1 base, with 11 bases between. Germline CDR1 is MNHEY and CDR2 is SMNVEV (reference sequence). The CDR3 nucleotides read TGTGCCAGCAGTTTAACTGGACTTCCGAACACTGAAGCTTTCTTT. This translates into CASSLTGLPNTEAFF.

The CDR3 here is CASSLVTGDTQYF. CDR3 in DNA: TGTGCCAGCAGTTTGGTGACGGGGGATACGCAGTATTTT. The chain is built from TRBV12-3 or TRBV12-4 and TRBJ2-3; a weak D match, TRBD2 (5 bases). Trimming cost V 3 bases and J 6 bases, with 10 bases left between them. This CDR3 comprises 13 residues.

The chain uses TRBV3-1 (or the pseudogene TRBV3-2) and TRBJ2-7; 7 positions agree with TRBD1. The ends lost 6 bases at V and 6 bases at J; junction bases unmatched: 8. The CDR3 loop spans 13 amino acids. The V gene's germline CDR1 is LGHDT and CDR2 YNNKEL (reference sequence). The CDR3 loop is CASRLQAGGEQYF. The CDR3 DNA is TGTGCCAGCAGACTACAGGCAGGGGGCGAGCAGTACTTC.

CDR3 sequence (DNA): TGTGCCAGCAGACTAGGACAGGGCTACAATCAGCCCCAGCATTTT. It translates to CASRLGQGYNQPQHF. This chain joins TRBV27 and TRBJ1-5, with 8 bases matching TRBD1. The germline V gene has CDR1 MNHEY and CDR2 SMNVEV (reference sequence). The V segment lost 6 bases and the J segment 3 bases; nucleotides outside the gene matches: 7. This CDR3 region has 15 residues.

The chain employs TRBV3-1 (or the pseudogene TRBV3-2) and TRBJ2-2; 8 bases map to TRBD1. Unmatched junction bases numbered 5, after V lost 2 bases and J lost 6 bases. CDR1 is LGHDT, CDR2 YNNKEL, per germline (reference sequence). CDR3 length: 15 amino acids. The CDR3 here is CASSQSGGASGELFF. The CDR3 nucleotides read TGTGCCAGCAGCCAATCAGGGGGCGCATCCGGGGAGCTGTTTTTT.

This CDR3 reads CASSISWQGFSYEQYF. The CDR3 DNA follows: TGTGCCAGTAGTATTAGCTGGCAGGGATTCTCCTACGAGCAGTACTTC. V and J are TRBV19 and TRBJ2-7, with D possibly TRBD1 on 5 matching bases. Trimming removed 3 bases from V and 0 bases from J, with 15 bases in between. This CDR3 is built from 16 residues. Germline loops: CDR1 LNHDA, CDR2 SQIVND (reference sequence).

This clone appeared a few times. V and J are TRBV11-3 and TRBJ1-5; D remains ambiguous. The CDR3 extends over 17 amino acids. CDR1 and CDR2 from the germline V gene are SGHNT and YENEEA. V was cut by 0 bases and J by 9 bases, with 21 bases left in between. The CDR3 nucleotides read TGTGCCAGCAGCTTAGATATGCGAAACGGGTTTATAGGGCCCCAGCATTTT. This gives the protein CASSLDMRNGFIGPQHF.

This clone has more than one count but fewer than ten. This chain uses TRBV2 with TRBJ1-5; 11 bases fit TRBD1. The germline CDR1 and CDR2 sequences are SNHLY and FYNNEI. The length of the CDR3 is 14 residues. V was pared by 8 bases and J by 4 bases, with 4 bases of the junction left unmatched. The CDR3 reads CASGGTGGNQPQHF. The CDR3 DNA reads TGTGCCAGCGGAGGGACAGGGGGGAATCAGCCCCAGCATTTT.

This rearrangement joins TRBV5-1 to TRBJ1-1, with D unresolved. The V and J ends lost 0 bases and 4 bases respectively, with 10 bases between them. Per germline, CDR1 SGHRS and CDR2 YFSETQ. This CDR3 has 14 amino acids. As DNA, the CDR3 is TGCGCCAGCAGCTTGGGTCGGGGAGGCACTGAAGCTTTCTTT. Its protein product is CASSLGRGGTEAFF.

CDR3: CASSSIRRDRGNEETQYF. The CDR3 DNA reads as TGTGCCAGCAGTTCGATCCGTCGGGACAGGGGGAACGAGGAGACCCAGTACTTC. V and J are TRBV28 and TRBJ2-5; 11 nucleotides line up with TRBD1. The CDR3 contains 18 residues. The germline CDR1 and CDR2 sequences are MDHEN and SYDVKM. V lost 4 bases and J lost 5; bases outside the gene matches: 15.

This rearrangement joins TRBV3-1 (or the pseudogene TRBV3-2) to TRBJ2-3; D uncertain. The CDR3 loop spans 15 amino acids. Per the germline V gene, CDR1 is LGHDT and CDR2 is YNNKEL (reference sequence). V was clipped by 1 base and J by 2 bases, with 10 bases between them. The CDR3 region has the DNA TGTGCCAGCAGCCAAGGAGGCGGCTACACAGATACGCAGTATTTT. Its translation: CASSQGGGYTDTQYF.

V gene TRBV10-1 combines with J gene TRBJ2-7; D is perhaps TRBD1 (6 bases). V shed 4 bases and J shed 3 bases, with 25 bases lying between them. The length of the CDR3 is 18 residues. CDR1 WNHNN and CDR2 SYGVQD come from the germline V gene (reference sequence). The CDR3 sequence is CASSAGRGIRKSGYEQYF. The CDR3, as DNA: TGCGCCAGCAGTGCGGGAAGGGGGATTAGGAAATCGGGCTACGAGCAGTACTTC.

The V call is TRBV5-1, the J call TRBJ2-4, with D possibly TRBD1 on 5 matching bases. Trimming shortened V by 4 bases and J by 0 bases, and 11 bases separated the two germline ends. This CDR3 contains 15 residues. CDR1 SGHRS and CDR2 YFSETQ come from the germline V gene. CDR3 sequence: CASSPTGLAKNIQYF. CDR3 bases: TGCGCCAGCAGCCCTACAGGATTAGCCAAAAACATTCAGTACTTC.

The chain uses TRBV11-3 and TRBJ2-1, with 9 bases matching TRBD1. V shed 3 bases and J 7 bases; nucleotides not matched to a gene: 4. Per the germline V gene, CDR1 is SGHNT and CDR2 is YENEEA. This CDR3 has 14 amino acids. Here the CDR3 DNA reads TGTGCCAGCAGCTTCAATGGACAGGGGAATGAGCAGTTCTTC. This gives the protein CASSFNGQGNEQFF.

This clone showed up just a few times. The chain recombines TRBV10-3 with TRBJ1-2; D is undetermined. The CDR3 loop spans 14 amino acids. V lost 4 bases and J lost 8, with 17 bases in between. Germline values: CDR1 ENHRY, CDR2 SYGVKD. The CDR3 is CAISGGRELEGYTF. CDR3 bases: TGTGCCATCAGTGGCGGGAGGGAGCTAGAGGGCTACACCTTC.

The chain joins TRBV7-8 to TRBJ1-1, with a tentative D call TRBD1 (6 bases). The CDR3 spans 13 residues. V was trimmed by 5 bases and J by 3 bases, leaving 10 bases between them. Germline CDR1 and CDR2: SGHVS and FQNEAQ. CDR3 region: CASSPYRDTEAFF. In nucleotides, the CDR3 is TGTGCCAGCAGCCCCTACAGGGACACTGAAGCTTTCTTT.

In the case of this clone: Additional DNA sequences in this sample encode the identical CDR3. This chain links TRBV5-1 with TRBJ1-2; 10 nucleotides agree with TRBD1. The V and J ends lost 3 bases and 2 bases, in that order; junction bases with no gene match: 4. Germline CDR1 and CDR2: SGHRS and YFSETQ. The CDR3 is made up of 15 amino acids. In DNA, the CDR3 is TGCGCCAGCAGCTCAAGACAGGGGGCGAACTATGGCTACACCTTC. This translates into CASSSRQGANYGYTF. The full variable domain, its missing parts supplied by reference TRBV5-1 and TRBJ1-2, is KAGVTQTPRYLIKTRGQQVTLSCSPISGHRSVSWYQQTPGQGLQFLFEYFSETQRNKGNFPGRFSGRQFSNSRSEMNVSTLELGDSALYLCASSSRQGANYGYTFGSGTRLTVV.

The chain recombines TRBV7-8 with TRBJ1-4, with D tentatively TRBD1 (6 bases). The CDR3 consists of 14 residues. Germline-derived CDR1 and CDR2 are SGHVS and FQNEAQ. Trimming removed 5 bases from V and 4 bases from J, with 11 bases in between. The CDR3 region is CASSRQAYNEKLFF. The CDR3 nucleotides are TGTGCCAGCAGCCGACAGGCTTATAATGAAAAACTGTTTTTT.

The chain combines TRBV29-1 with TRBJ1-5; D perhaps matches TRBD1 (5 bases). Per germline, CDR1 SQVTM and CDR2 ANQGSEA. V was shortened by 4 bases and J by 9 bases, with 19 bases between the two germline ends. The CDR3 loop spans 14 amino acids. The CDR3 region is CSVALQTSGGPQHF. CDR3 nucleotide sequence: TGCAGCGTTGCTTTACAGACGAGCGGGGGGCCCCAGCATTTT.

V usage is TRBV5-1 and J usage is TRBJ1-6, with 10 bases fitting TRBD1. This CDR3 is 16 amino acids long. Germline V lookup: CDR1 SGHRS, CDR2 YFSETQ. Trimming removed 2 bases from V and 5 bases from J; junction bases left unmatched: 4. For the CDR3, the DNA is TGCGCCAGCAGCTTAGGGACAGGGGATAATAATTCACCCCTCCACTTT. This translates into CASSLGTGDNNSPLHF.

The chain employs TRBV9 and TRBJ1-3; a possible D gene is TRBD1 (6 bases). The V end lost 0 bases, the J end lost 4 bases, and 14 bases lay between the germline ends. Germline CDR1 and CDR2: SGDLS and YYNGEE. CDR3 length: 16 residues. Here the CDR3 reads CASSVGGGTPGNTIYF. The DNA of the CDR3 is TGTGCCAGCAGCGTAGGTGGTGGGACACCAGGAAACACCATATATTTT.

This clone was detected once. The gene calls are TRBV18 and TRBJ2-5; 13 nucleotides agree with TRBD2. The V and J ends lost 5 bases and 7 bases, in that order; junction bases with no gene match: 4. Looked up from germline, CDR1 is KGHSH and CDR2 is LQKENI. The CDR3 has 14 amino acids. CDR3 loop: CASSGGLAGRTQYF. DNA of the CDR3: TGTGCCAGCTCAGGGGGACTAGCGGGGAGGACCCAGTACTTC.

This chain joins TRBV14 and TRBJ2-2; no clear D gene. Per the germline V gene, CDR1 is SGHDN and CDR2 is FVKESK. The CDR3 has 14 amino acids. Trimming stripped 1 base from V and 1 base from J, with 4 bases between. DNA for the CDR3: TGTGCCAGCAGCCAAGCCCGGAACACCGGGGAGCTGTTTTTT. Translating it yields CASSQARNTGELFF.

This chain uses TRBV5-6 with TRBJ1-2; 10 nucleotides line up with TRBD1. CDR3 length: 13 residues. CDR1 is SGHDT and CDR2 is YYEEEE in the germline V gene. Trimming took 3 bases from V and 5 from J; bases not matched to a gene: 1. In DNA, the CDR3 is TGTGCCAGCAGCTGGGACAGGGGTTATGGCTACACCTTC. It yields the protein CASSWDRGYGYTF.

This chain links TRBV7-6 with TRBJ2-3, with D possibly TRBD1 on 7 matching bases. Trimming removed 4 bases at V and 2 bases at J, with 10 bases between. Germline loops: CDR1 SGHVS, CDR2 FNYEAQ. This CDR3 has 14 amino acids. The CDR3 DNA reads TGTGCCAGCAGCTCCAGGGGGGTCACAGATACGCAGTATTTT. Amino acids: CASSSRGVTDTQYF.

The chain uses TRBV5-1 and TRBJ2-2; no firm D call. This CDR3 is 14 amino acids long. The ends were cut back, 2 bases at V and 2 bases at J, with 7 bases in the middle. Germline V lookup: CDR1 SGHRS, CDR2 YFSETQ. The DNA of the CDR3 is TGCGCCAGCAGCTTAAGAGGAAACACCGGGGAGCTGTTTTTT. This encodes CASSLRGNTGELFF.